The 28 T cell receptor beta chains in this list originate from one sample, sequenced in a study of Ad26.COV2.S vaccination and SARS-CoV-2 variants. The assay was immunoSEQ multiplex PCR, and TCRdb's table has in-frame clones only and misses some. The table shows hundreds of thousands of clones, with roughly 94% occurring only once. This sample comprised peripheral blood, obtained after recovery from COVID-19. The receptors shown here come from a human donor who had recovered from COVID-19.

This chain joins TRBV6-5 and TRBJ2-7; D is possibly TRBD1 or TRBD2 (5 bases each). This CDR3 contains 15 residues. Germline loops: CDR1 MNHEY, CDR2 SVGAGI. V lost 6 bases, J lost 0 bases, and 15 bases lay in between. The DNA for the CDR3 is TGTGCCAGCAGACCGGGACGAGGATACTCCTACGAGCAGTACTTC. Translation: CASRPGRGYSYEQYF.

V usage is TRBV5-6 and J usage is TRBJ2-2, with D perhaps matching TRBD1 or TRBD2 (5 bases each). Germline V lookup: CDR1 SGHDT, CDR2 YYEEEE. Trimming took off 1 base at V and 5 bases at J, with 15 bases between the two ends. The CDR3 extends over 16 amino acids. The CDR3 DNA is TGTGCCAGCAGCTTGTTGGGGACGGCGGAAACCGGGGAGCTGTTTTTT. Its translation is CASSLLGTAETGELFF.

The chain has TRBV7-9 and TRBJ2-7, with D tentatively TRBD1 (6 bases). The V and J ends lost 4 bases and 0 bases respectively, with 7 bases between them. This CDR3 has 13 amino acids. CDR1 is SEHNR and CDR2 is FQNEAQ in the germline V gene (reference sequence). CDR3 region: CASSSDSSYEQYF. Here the CDR3 DNA reads TGTGCCAGCAGCTCGGACAGCTCCTACGAGCAGTACTTC.

The chain recombines TRBV5-6 with TRBJ2-1; tentative D call: TRBD2 (6 bases). Germline lookup yields CDR1 SGHDT and CDR2 YYEEEE. The CDR3 contains 15 residues. With 4 bases removed from V and 6 bases from J, the gap between germline ends came to 17 bases. CDR3 amino acids: CASSRTSSSPNEQFF. DNA of the CDR3: TGTGCCAGCAGCCGCACTAGCAGCTCCCCCAATGAGCAGTTCTTC.

The chain joins TRBV3-1 (or the pseudogene TRBV3-2) to TRBJ2-7; 10 bases are a match to TRBD1. Trimming removed 0 bases from V and 6 bases from J; junction bases left unmatched: 11. CDR1 LGHDT and CDR2 YNNKEL come from the germline V gene (reference sequence). The CDR3 has 17 residues. Written as DNA, the CDR3 is TGTGCCAGCAGCCAAGACTCTCGGACAGGGGGGAGAAGCGAGCAGTACTTC. Translated, it gives CASSQDSRTGGRSEQYF.

The V gene is TRBV9, the J gene TRBJ2-5; perhaps D is TRBD1 or TRBD2 (6 bases each). CDR1 SGDLS and CDR2 YYNGEE come from the germline V gene. V was trimmed by 3 bases and J by 5 bases, leaving 14 bases between them. The CDR3 loop spans 14 amino acids. CDR3 residues: CASSAPSGGETQYF. The DNA for the CDR3 is TGTGCCAGCAGCGCCCCCTCCGGGGGCGAGACCCAGTACTTC.

The gene calls are TRBV5-6 and TRBJ1-4, with 7 bases identical to TRBD1. The CDR3 totals 15 residues. Germline V lookup: CDR1 SGHDT, CDR2 YYEEEE. Trimming removed 6 bases from V and 8 bases from J; junction bases left unmatched: 13. The CDR3 sequence: CASTNRGRGGEKLFF. The CDR3 region has the DNA TGTGCCAGCACCAACAGGGGCAGGGGAGGGGAAAAACTGTTTTTT.

V and J are TRBV5-1 and TRBJ2-3; D gene uncertain. CDR1 SGHRS and CDR2 YFSETQ come from the germline V gene. CDR3 length: 14 amino acids. V dropped 4 bases and J dropped 2 bases, with 11 bases sitting between them. This CDR3 reads CASSPQQDTDTQYF. In DNA, the CDR3 is TGCGCCAGCAGCCCCCAGCAGGACACAGATACGCAGTATTTT.

CDR3 sequence: CASSLAGGSYEQYF. The CDR3 DNA sequence: TGTGCCAGCAGTTTAGCAGGGGGGTCCTACGAGCAGTACTTC. The chain recombines TRBV6-5 with TRBJ2-7; D is perhaps TRBD1 (7 bases). The germline V gene has CDR1 MNHEY and CDR2 SVGAGI. The V end lost 4 bases, the J end lost 1 base, and 11 bases lay between the germline ends. This CDR3 spans 14 amino acids.

The rearrangement uses TRBV28 and TRBJ1-4, with D perhaps TRBD1 (5 bases). Germline-derived CDR1 and CDR2 are MDHEN and SYDVKM. Trimming took 6 bases from V and 8 from J, leaving 10 bases between them. The CDR3 is 12 residues long. CDR3 region: CASSQGPEKLFF. DNA for the CDR3: TGTGCCAGCAGCCAGGGACCCGAAAAACTGTTTTTT.

For this clone: Within the sample, other DNA sequences also encode this same CDR3. The rearrangement links TRBV7-9 to TRBJ1-3; 10 bases match TRBD1. With V trimmed by 0 bases and J by 3 bases, 2 bases remained unmatched. Germline loops: CDR1 SEHNR, CDR2 FQNEAQ (reference sequence). The CDR3 runs 16 residues. CDR3 amino acids: CASSLATGGGGNTIYF. The CDR3 nucleotides read TGTGCCAGCAGCTTAGCGACAGGGGGCGGTGGAAACACCATATATTTT. The entire variable domain, with the rest obtained from reference TRBV7-9 and TRBJ1-3, is as follows: DTGVSQNPRHKITKRGQNVTFRCDPISEHNRLYWYRQTLGQGPEFLTYFQNEAQLEKSRLLSDRFSAERPKGSFSTLEIQRTEQGDSAMYLCASSLATGGGGNTIYFGEGSWLTVV.

The chain has TRBV7-2 and TRBJ2-7; 9 bases align to TRBD1. V shed 1 base, J shed 7 bases, and the junction held 2 bases outside the gene matches. From germline, CDR1 is SGHTA and CDR2 FQGNSA. The CDR3 has 13 residues. The CDR3 here is CASSLDRGREQYF. CDR3 in DNA: TGTGCCAGCAGCTTAGACAGGGGGCGGGAGCAGTACTTC.

V gene TRBV5-1 combines with J gene TRBJ2-5, with 12 bases identical to TRBD2. The CDR3 sequence is 16 residues long. J gave up 7 bases and V 0 bases, and 7 bases lay outside the gene matches. CDR1 is SGHRS, CDR2 YFSETQ, per germline. The CDR3 DNA is TGCGCCAGCAGCTTGGAACGGCTAGCGGGGGGGCGGACCCAGTACTTC. Encoded protein: CASSLERLAGGRTQYF.

This chain links TRBV19 with TRBJ1-1; no clear D gene. Germline V gene data show CDR1 as LNHDA and CDR2 as SQIVND (reference sequence). This CDR3 is built from 13 residues. V gave up 3 bases and J gave up 7 bases, with 12 bases separating them. The CDR3 protein is CASSIGPASEAFF. CDR3 coding DNA: TGTGCCAGTAGTATTGGACCTGCCAGTGAAGCTTTCTTT.

The CDR3 bases are TGCGCCAGCAGCTCCAGCCTAAATATCTACAATGAGCAGTTCTTC. It codes for CASSSSLNIYNEQFF. The V call is TRBV5-1, the J call TRBJ2-1; no definite D call. The V gene lost 3 bases and the J gene lost 3 bases, with 13 bases spanning the gap. The germline V gene encodes CDR1 SGHRS and CDR2 YFSETQ. The CDR3 sequence is 15 residues long.

CDR3 sequence: CASSFIPGWEQYF. DNA of the CDR3: TGTGCCAGCAGCTTTATTCCTGGGTGGGAGCAGTACTTC. The rearrangement links TRBV11-2 to TRBJ2-7, with no clear D. Germline V gene lookup returns CDR1 SGHAT and CDR2 FQNNGV. The V and J ends lost 3 bases and 7 bases respectively, with 13 bases between them. CDR3 size: 13 residues.

DNA for the CDR3: TGTGCCAGCAGTGGTAGCCTCGGTAGGGACACTGAAGCTTTCTTT. Protein: CASSGSLGRDTEAFF. The V gene is TRBV25-1, the J gene TRBJ1-1; D is undetermined. This CDR3 has 15 amino acids. Per germline, CDR1 MGHDK and CDR2 SYGVNS. V was trimmed by 4 bases and J by 3 bases, leaving 15 bases between them. The full variable domain, its missing parts supplied by reference TRBV25-1 and TRBJ1-1, is EADIYQTPRYLVIGTGKKITLECSQTMGHDKMYWYQQDPGMELHLIHYSYGVNSTEKGDLSSESTVSRIRTEHFPLTLESARPSHTSQYLCASSGSLGRDTEAFFGQGTRLTVV.

The chain links TRBV9 to TRBJ2-1; weak D call: TRBD2 (6 bases). Trimming removed 4 bases from V and 6 bases from J, with 14 bases in between. Germline lookup yields CDR1 SGDLS and CDR2 YYNGEE. This CDR3 spans 14 amino acids. CDR3 DNA sequence: TGTGCCAGCAGCACCCTTGTGGGGGGCAATGAGCAGTTCTTC. Amino acid sequence: CASSTLVGGNEQFF.

J is TRBJ1-2 and V is TRBV14; TRBD1 agrees at 7 bases. The CDR3 consists of 18 residues. Germline V lookup: CDR1 SGHDN, CDR2 FVKESK. V lost 4 bases and J lost 8; bases outside the gene matches: 22. CDR3 sequence (DNA): TGTGCCAGCAGCCCGGGACAGATCCTGCTTACGGCAACGGGGGGCTACACCTTC. Translation gives CASSPGQILLTATGGYTF.

The chain is built from TRBV27 and TRBJ1-6; D is possibly TRBD1 (5 bases). Trimming removed 11 bases at V and 7 bases at J, with 18 bases between. The CDR3 has 14 amino acids. Germline lookup yields CDR1 MNHEY and CDR2 SMNVEV (reference sequence). This CDR3 reads CACRLRRGNSPLHF. In DNA form, the CDR3 reads TGTGCCTGCCGGCTCAGAAGGGGCAATTCACCCCTCCACTTT.

This chain links TRBV2 with TRBJ1-6; perhaps TRBD1 as D (6 bases). The CDR3 is 16 amino acids. V lost 7 bases and J 0 bases, leaving 13 bases between the germline ends. Germline assignment: CDR1 SNHLY and CDR2 FYNNEI. This CDR3 reads CASIQGFGSYNSPLHF. CDR3 bases: TGTGCCAGCATACAGGGATTTGGCTCCTATAATTCACCCCTCCACTTT.

The chain carries TRBV10-2 and TRBJ1-5, with 7 bases matching TRBD1. The CDR3 runs 14 residues. Looked up from germline, CDR1 is WSHSY and CDR2 is SAAADI. J gave up 3 bases and V 4 bases, and 3 bases lay outside the gene matches. In nucleotides, the CDR3 is TGCGCCAGCAGTGTTGGGACAGCCAATCAGCCCCAGCATTTT. This translates into CASSVGTANQPQHF.

V gene TRBV7-2 combines with J gene TRBJ2-1; TRBD2 matches 7 bases. The CDR3 totals 17 residues. Germline V gene sequence: CDR1 SGHTA, CDR2 FQGNSA. V lost 4 bases and J lost 6; bases outside the gene matches: 15. The CDR3 region is CASSSTLGGTQLNEQFF. In nucleotides, the CDR3 is TGTGCCAGCAGCTCGACACTCGGGGGGACCCAGCTCAATGAGCAGTTCTTC.

This chain connects TRBV16 to TRBJ1-1; 10 bases agree with TRBD1. With 1 base clipped from V and 8 bases from J, the junction kept 10 bases outside the gene matches. The germline V gene has CDR1 KGHSY and CDR2 FQNENV. This CDR3 region has 16 residues. CDR3 nucleotides: TGTGCCAGCAGCCAATGGCCGGGACAGGGGTCAAGAGAAGCTTTCTTT. Protein product: CASSQWPGQGSREAFF. The whole variable domain, remainder taken from reference TRBV16 and TRBJ1-1, is GEEVAQTPKHLVRGEGQKAKLYCAPIKGHSYVFWYQQVLKNEFKFLISFQNENVFDETGMPKERFSAKCLPNSPCSLEIQATKLEDSAVYFCASSQWPGQGSREAFFGQGTRLTVV.

The chain carries TRBV27 and TRBJ1-1; 9 bases are a match to TRBD1. The ends lost 3 bases at V and 5 bases at J; junction bases unmatched: 4. CDR1 is MNHEY and CDR2 is SMNVEV in the germline V gene (reference sequence). CDR3 length: 14 residues. CDR3: CASSFGTGRTEAFF. The CDR3 region has the DNA TGTGCCAGCAGTTTCGGGACAGGGAGGACTGAAGCTTTCTTT.

The rearrangement uses TRBV20-1 and TRBJ2-1, with 13 bases fitting TRBD2. This CDR3 has 16 amino acids. Germline trimming cut 3 bases from V and 9 bases from J; bases unmatched to any gene: 11. CDR1 is DFQATT and CDR2 is SNEGSKA in the germline V gene (reference sequence). For the CDR3, the DNA is TGCAGTGCTAGTGGAACTAGCGGGGGGGCCAAGGTTGAGCAGTTCTTC. Its protein product is CSASGTSGGAKVEQFF.

The chain carries TRBV4-2 and TRBJ2-7, with TRBD1 as a possible D gene (5 bases). Germline V gene data show CDR1 as LGHNA and CDR2 as YNFKEQ. This CDR3 has 14 residues. The ends were cut back, 8 bases at V and 1 base at J, with 15 bases in the middle. Here the CDR3 DNA reads TGTGCCAGCGGGCCAGACAGAATGTCCTACGAGCAGTACTTC. It translates to CASGPDRMSYEQYF.

The chain links TRBV20-1 to TRBJ1-5; TRBD1 matches 8 bases. V was pared by 3 bases and J by 1 base, with 8 bases of the junction left unmatched. Germline CDR1 and CDR2: DFQATT and SNEGSKA (reference sequence). The CDR3 contains 16 residues. CDR3 amino acids: CSASSQGAGSNQPQHF. The CDR3 nucleotides are TGCAGTGCTAGTAGTCAGGGGGCAGGGAGCAATCAGCCCCAGCATTTT.